This T cell receptor (beta chain) is from a study of CD8+ T cells in alopecia areata. Overall study results and limits: Higher clonality and more expanded CD8+ clones appeared in lesional than normal scalp.

Sequencing templates came from extracted RNA that was reverse transcribed into cDNA. This table comes from immunoSEQ multiplex PCR, and its TCRdb copy is limited to in-frame clones, with some not included. The table includes 150,000 to 200,000 clones, roughly 60% detected once. The CDR3 is 13 amino acids. V gave up 1 base and J gave up 3 bases, with 6 bases separating them. CDR1 is SNHLY, CDR2 FYNNEI, per germline. On this clone itself: Its specificity is unknown.

Stated treatment: oral pan-JAK inhibitor, 5-10 mg twice daily. As part of sample collection, lesional scalp punch biopsies and peripheral blood were taken from alopecia areata patients. Sample: CD4+ T cells sorted from blood, taken at week 24, from a patient treated with tofacitinib. V gene TRBV2 combines with J gene TRBJ1-1; D is undetermined. This clonotype originated in a human donor with alopecia areata. CDR3 bases: TGTGCCAGCAGTGAAGGGAGGGACACTGAAGCTTTCTTT. Its translation: CASSEGRDTEAFF.